A selection of T cell receptor beta chains follows, all from one sample in a study of graft-versus-host responses after intestinal transplantation. No antigen is known for these receptors. TCRdb's copy holds only in-frame clones and misses some; the assay was immunoSEQ multiplex PCR. The top ten clones hold 0.5% to 0.65% of a sample with over 45,000 clones, about 89% of them seen once. Sample: unstimulated CD4+ T cells sorted from spleen or lymph node cells, taken before transplant. The receptors derive from a human donor who was the organ donor for an intestinal transplant. The CDR3 runs from the conserved cysteine through the conserved F or W. The order of the fields is CDR3 protein, V gene, J gene.

CDR3: CASSLQGATGELFF
V: TRBV11-3
J: TRBJ2-2

CDR3: CASSGGLAGSDTQYF
V: TRBV25-1
J: TRBJ2-3

CDR3: CASSLEVVRHNEQFF
V: TRBV5-1
J: TRBJ2-1

CDR3: CASSLEWARLNTEAFF
V: TRBV5-6
J: TRBJ1-1

CDR3: CASGSGSAGNHPFF
V: TRBV12-5
J: TRBJ2-1

CDR3: CASSPRDRGSEEQYF
V: TRBV4-2
J: TRBJ2-7

CDR3: CASSLTGGVNEQFF
V: TRBV5-1
J: TRBJ2-1

CDR3: CASSGTSGLFLSYEQYF
V: TRBV5-4
J: TRBJ2-7

CDR3: CASSEARLTGVGDTEAFF
V: TRBV6-1
J: TRBJ1-1

CDR3: CASSSPGQQSTDTQYF
V: TRBV27
J: TRBJ2-3

CDR3: CASSAGQGGVETQYF
V: TRBV5-4
J: TRBJ2-5

CDR3: CASRGLLGDYEQYF
V: TRBV6-6
J: TRBJ2-7

CDR3: CAWSMQALYGYTF
V: TRBV30
J: TRBJ1-2

CDR3: CASSPWPEGASGAEETQYF
V: TRBV4-1
J: TRBJ2-5

CDR3: CASSWTSGGNEQYF
V: TRBV11-3
J: TRBJ2-7

CDR3: CASSIQGRLGTEAFF
V: TRBV19
J: TRBJ1-1

CDR3: CSVAPGGSRYEQYF
V: TRBV29-1
J: TRBJ2-7

CDR3: CASSLRREIDQPQHF
V: TRBV6-1
J: TRBJ1-5

CDR3: CASSLGQNTEAFF
V: TRBV7-3
J: TRBJ1-1

CDR3: CASSWGGTGAYEQYF
V: TRBV28
J: TRBJ2-7

CDR3: CASRRGLNEKLFF
V: TRBV6-1
J: TRBJ1-4

CDR3: CASSPGLAEINEQFF
V: TRBV18
J: TRBJ2-1

CDR3: CASTDSPTYEQYF
V: TRBV2
J: TRBJ2-7

CDR3: CSGGRGRVDEQFF
V: TRBV29-1
J: TRBJ2-1

CDR3: CASSKGQYSNQPQHF
V: TRBV2
J: TRBJ1-5

CDR3: CASSLGRGQYNEQFF
V: TRBV7-9
J: TRBJ2-1

CDR3: CAWSVKGARGQYF
V: TRBV30
J: TRBJ2-7

CDR3: CASSLVASGAGYEQYF
V: TRBV5-1
J: TRBJ2-7

CDR3: CASSEPPQGSYGYTF
V: TRBV6-1
J: TRBJ1-2

CDR3: CASSPSREGPDTQYF
V: TRBV18
J: TRBJ2-3

CDR3: CASSTSGYAEAFF
V: TRBV19
J: TRBJ1-1

CDR3: CASSFTQAGDTQYF
V: TRBV7-2
J: TRBJ2-3

CDR3: CATSKAGAEAFF
V: TRBV15
J: TRBJ1-1

CDR3: CASSEQGANYGYTF
V: TRBV2
J: TRBJ1-2

CDR3: CASIIGTGGINEQFF
V: TRBV19
J: TRBJ2-1

CDR3: CASSWTAGQGTEAFF
V: TRBV7-2
J: TRBJ1-1

CDR3: CASSALNRGFSGNTIYF
V: TRBV19
J: TRBJ1-3

CDR3: CASSRRDSNDYEQYF
V: TRBV4-3
J: TRBJ2-7

CDR3: CASSRSSGTTTGELFF
V: TRBV6-6
J: TRBJ2-2

CDR3: CASSYSGGYEKLFF
V: TRBV6-6
J: TRBJ1-4

CDR3: CASSDSGTGAETQYF
V: TRBV25-1
J: TRBJ2-5

CDR3: CASSQETGVGYGYTF
V: TRBV4-3
J: TRBJ1-2

CDR3: CASSFGTRDEQYF
V: TRBV28
J: TRBJ2-7

CDR3: CASSEPGLAGANEQYF
V: TRBV6-1
J: TRBJ2-7

CDR3: CASSPGRIYEQYF
V: TRBV9
J: TRBJ2-7

CDR3: CSVSGHSNYGYTF
V: TRBV29-1
J: TRBJ1-2

CDR3: CASSISSRRDVKLFF
V: TRBV19
J: TRBJ1-4

CDR3: CASSPGQGDYGYTF
V: TRBV18
J: TRBJ1-2

CDR3: CASSDSGQDYNEQFF
V: TRBV6-4
J: TRBJ2-1

CDR3: CASRTLPHEGRNEKLFF
V: TRBV5-5
J: TRBJ1-4

CDR3: CASSGGTGYTGELFF
V: TRBV9
J: TRBJ2-2

CDR3: CSVEDRTGTSSYEQYF
V: TRBV29-1
J: TRBJ2-7

CDR3: CASSHGTSGYEQYF
V: TRBV11-1
J: .

CDR3: CASSVKARGSSYEQYF
V: TRBV9
J: TRBJ2-7

CDR3: CASRRRQGGYGYTF
V: TRBV21-1
J: TRBJ1-2

CDR3: CASSVTGGDEQFF
V: TRBV9
J: TRBJ2-1

CDR3: CASTGTRNNEQFF
V: TRBV28
J: TRBJ2-1